A selection of T cell receptor beta chains follows, all from one sample in a study of blood T cells in healthy people across ages. From the 5' RACE reads, TCRdb called clonotypes with MiXCR, one entry per CDR3 protein. In the table there are 750,000 or so distinct CDR3 sequences, around a quarter of which are singletons. Separately, the same data were catalogued under a study of T cells of mothers and their children.

The specimen sequenced was blood. All receptors derive from a boy aged 5-17 years in good health. The CDR3 runs from the conserved cysteine through the conserved F or W. The D gene is left open where the match is weak.

j_call: TRBJ2-1; d_call: TRBD2; v_call: TRBV20-1; cdr3_aa: CSPRGGAEQFF
j_call: TRBJ2-4; d_call: TRBD1; v_call: TRBV7-9; cdr3_aa: CASSLWDRNIQYF
j_call: TRBJ2-1; d_call: NA; v_call: TRBV3-1; cdr3_aa: CVSSQMGVSYNEQFF
j_call: TRBJ2-2; d_call: NA; v_call: TRBV9; cdr3_aa: CASSPQGGGYTGELFF
j_call: TRBJ1-2; d_call: NA; v_call: TRBV20-1; cdr3_aa: CSARDRERYGYTF
j_call: TRBJ1-1; d_call: NA; v_call: TRBV6-5; cdr3_aa: CASSSISAGRANTEAFF
j_call: TRBJ2-3; d_call: TRBD1; v_call: TRBV6-2/TRBV6-3; cdr3_aa: CASSLGGASDTQYF
j_call: TRBJ2-5; d_call: NA; v_call: TRBV18; cdr3_aa: CASSPPVRGSHQETQYF
j_call: TRBJ2-3; d_call: NA; v_call: TRBV7-2; cdr3_aa: CASSSTVWDTQYF
j_call: TRBJ1-2; d_call: NA; v_call: TRBV3-1; cdr3_aa: CASSQASGAASYGYTF
j_call: TRBJ2-7; d_call: TRBD2; v_call: TRBV7-2; cdr3_aa: CASSPLAPRMVYF
j_call: TRBJ2-7; d_call: TRBD2; v_call: TRBV3-1; cdr3_aa: CASSHLTSGSYEQYF
j_call: TRBJ2-2; d_call: NA; v_call: TRBV29-1; cdr3_aa: CSVAQGAGVTGELFF
j_call: TRBJ2-3; d_call: NA; v_call: TRBV7-9; cdr3_aa: CASSFFQTPSTDTQYF
j_call: TRBJ2-3; d_call: TRBD2; v_call: TRBV5-1; cdr3_aa: CASSFRLAGDADTQYF
j_call: TRBJ2-4; d_call: TRBD1; v_call: TRBV29-1; cdr3_aa: CSALLWDRATKNIQYF
j_call: NA; d_call: TRBD2; v_call: TRBV12-3/TRBV12-4; cdr3_aa: CASSGTSRGDEQYF
j_call: TRBJ1-1; d_call: NA; v_call: TRBV25-1; cdr3_aa: CASSTGFGSRSEAFF
j_call: TRBJ2-7; d_call: NA; v_call: TRBV9; cdr3_aa: CASSKGVGEQYF
j_call: TRBJ2-3; d_call: NA; v_call: TRBV20-1; cdr3_aa: CSALTGTEVSDTQYF
j_call: TRBJ2-2; d_call: NA; v_call: TRBV28; cdr3_aa: CASSLRQPTGELFF
j_call: TRBJ2-4; d_call: NA; v_call: TRBV12-3/TRBV12-4; cdr3_aa: CASMILAKNIQYF
j_call: TRBJ1-3; d_call: NA; v_call: TRBV5-1; cdr3_aa: CAVSDGNTIYF
j_call: TRBJ2-5; d_call: TRBD2; v_call: TRBV7-9; cdr3_aa: CASSSLAGYPHFTQYF
j_call: TRBJ2-7; d_call: TRBD1; v_call: TRBV5-1; cdr3_aa: CASSLVTGAYEQYF
j_call: TRBJ1-1; d_call: NA; v_call: TRBV29-1; cdr3_aa: CSARQVSNTEAFF
j_call: TRBJ2-7; d_call: NA; v_call: TRBV4-2; cdr3_aa: CASSQSGAGEHEQYF
j_call: TRBJ2-5; d_call: NA; v_call: TRBV27; cdr3_aa: CASSFGGATQETQYF
j_call: TRBJ2-5; d_call: NA; v_call: TRBV7-6; cdr3_aa: CASSPGVAVYQETQYF
j_call: TRBJ2-5; d_call: TRBD1; v_call: TRBV25-1; cdr3_aa: CASSDPGTGAGTQYF
j_call: TRBJ1-2; d_call: TRBD1; v_call: TRBV27; cdr3_aa: CDSSFLGQGDSNYGYTF
j_call: TRBJ2-7; d_call: NA; v_call: TRBV4-1; cdr3_aa: CASSQGQPGYEQYF
j_call: TRBJ2-1; d_call: TRBD2; v_call: TRBV20-1; cdr3_aa: CSARDWRLAASGMDNEQFF
j_call: TRBJ2-7; d_call: NA; v_call: TRBV28; cdr3_aa: CASSPSRPYGEQYF
j_call: NA; d_call: NA; v_call: TRBV18; cdr3_aa: CASSPPVGLGNEQFF
j_call: TRBJ2-3; d_call: NA; v_call: TRBV20-1; cdr3_aa: CSARDVFRGADTQYF
j_call: TRBJ2-1; d_call: NA; v_call: TRBV29-1; cdr3_aa: CSVGLGVSSYNEQFF
j_call: TRBJ2-5; d_call: NA; v_call: TRBV5-1; cdr3_aa: CASSLRAGEETQYF
j_call: TRBJ2-1; d_call: NA; v_call: TRBV5-1; cdr3_aa: CASSLMLTYNEQFF
j_call: TRBJ1-4; d_call: NA; v_call: TRBV7-2; cdr3_aa: CASSEDEKLFF